This TCR beta chain was sequenced for a study of shared clonotypes between healthy human individuals. Some clones are missing from TCRdb's copy, which holds only in-frame ones; the method was immunoSEQ multiplex PCR. The sample lists 1 million to 1.3 million clones, 75% to 80% occurring once. The clonotype was recovered from a man aged 18 to 29 in good health. Some clones in this sample may be carry-over from other donors' samples. Sequences were obtained from memory CD4+ T cells from PBMCs. Sample subset: CD45RA-negative fraction.

CDR3 sequence reads: CASKGGSRGNTEAFF. The CDR3 DNA sequence: TGTGCCAGCAAGGGGGGTTCTAGGGGGAACACTGAAGCTTTCTTT. The chain combines TRBV2 with TRBJ1-1; the D gene is possibly TRBD1 (6 bases). The V end was cut by 7 bases, the J end by 1 base, with 16 bases between. CDR3 length: 15 residues. In germline, CDR1 is SNHLY, CDR2 FYNNEI.